The rows below give T cell receptor beta chains drawn from one sample of a study of T cell repertoires in cytomegalovirus infection. MiXCR, run by TCRdb on the reads, gives a single entry per CDR3 protein. The sample records over 200,000 distinct CDR3 sequences, roughly 13% being singletons. Source material: PBMCs. The receptors here all came from a human donor in good health (CMV status not recorded). Some clones in this sample may be carry-over from other donors' samples. Both conserved end residues are part of each CDR3. Fields, in order: D gene, V gene, clone size, J gene, CDR3 DNA, CDR3 protein. D genes are given only for firm matches. Rows give clone size only sometimes, using once, few, many, or a class for an expanded clone.

D gene: NA
V gene: TRBV6-4
clone size: many
J gene: TRBJ2-3
CDR3 DNA: TGTGCCAGCAGTGACTCGGATACAGATACGCAGTATTTT
CDR3 protein: CASSDSDTDTQYF

D gene: NA
V gene: TRBV29-1
clone size: many
J gene: TRBJ1-2
CDR3 DNA: TGCAGCGTTGAAGGGGTGGGACCTCGGACTAACTATGGCTACACCTTC
CDR3 protein: CSVEGVGPRTNYGYTF

D gene: NA
V gene: TRBV15
clone size: NA
J gene: TRBJ1-2
CDR3 DNA: TGTGCCACCAGCAGACCCGGGGTAAACTATGGCTACACCTTC
CDR3 protein: CATSRPGVNYGYTF

D gene: TRBD1
V gene: TRBV28
clone size: NA
J gene: TRBJ1-2
CDR3 DNA: TGTGCCAGCATACGTACAGGGGGATTGACGGGAAACTATGGCTACACCTTC
CDR3 protein: CASIRTGGLTGNYGYTF

D gene: TRBD2
V gene: TRBV7-2
clone size: many
J gene: TRBJ2-1
CDR3 DNA: TGTGCCAGCAGACGGACTAGCGGCCCCGGGAGTGAGCAGTTCTTC
CDR3 protein: CASRRTSGPGSEQFF

D gene: NA
V gene: TRBV6-1
clone size: NA
J gene: TRBJ2-1
CDR3 DNA: TGTGCCAGCGCCCCCTACAATGAGCAGTTCTTC
CDR3 protein: CASAPYNEQFF

D gene: NA
V gene: TRBV20-1
clone size: few
J gene: TRBJ1-5
CDR3 DNA: TGCAGTGCTAGAGTGGCGCTGATTAGCAATCAGCCCCAGCATTTT
CDR3 protein: CSARVALISNQPQHF

D gene: TRBD2
V gene: TRBV11-2
clone size: many
J gene: TRBJ2-7
CDR3 DNA: TGTGCCAGCAGCTTAGTGGCCGGGGGGAGCTCCTACGAGCAGTACTTC
CDR3 protein: CASSLVAGGSSYEQYF

D gene: TRBD2
V gene: TRBV20-1
clone size: few
J gene: TRBJ2-1
CDR3 DNA: TGCAGTCCCGCGCGGGGGGGCTGGAATGAGCAGTTCTTC
CDR3 protein: CSPARGGWNEQFF

D gene: NA
V gene: TRBV14
clone size: few
J gene: TRBJ2-7
CDR3 DNA: TGTGCCAGCAGCCCTGGAGGGGCGGGCAAGCGAGAGCAGTACTTC
CDR3 protein: CASSPGGAGKREQYF

D gene: NA
V gene: TRBV29-1
clone size: NA
J gene: TRBJ1-1
CDR3 DNA: TGCAGCGTTGGGAAGGGTAACACTGAAGCTTTCTTT
CDR3 protein: CSVGKGNTEAFF

D gene: NA
V gene: TRBV9
clone size: NA
J gene: TRBJ2-3
CDR3 DNA: TGTGCCAGCAGCGTAGTTGGACTCAGAGATACGCAGTATTTT
CDR3 protein: CASSVVGLRDTQYF

D gene: NA
V gene: TRBV24-1
clone size: few
J gene: TRBJ2-7
CDR3 DNA: TGTGCCACCAAATGGCGCTCCTACGAGCAGTACTTC
CDR3 protein: CATKWRSYEQYF

D gene: TRBD1
V gene: TRBV19
clone size: few
J gene: TRBJ2-1
CDR3 DNA: TGTGCCAGTAGTGGGGACAGGGGAGGTGAGCAGTTCTTC
CDR3 protein: CASSGDRGGEQFF

D gene: NA
V gene: TRBV5-1
clone size: NA
J gene: TRBJ1-1
CDR3 DNA: TGCGCCAGCAGCTTGGATGGTCGCACTGAAGCTTTCTTT
CDR3 protein: CASSLDGRTEAFF

D gene: NA
V gene: TRBV12-3/TRBV12-4
clone size: few
J gene: TRBJ2-1
CDR3 DNA: TGTGCCAGCAGAGGAGGAGACAATGAGCAGTTCTTC
CDR3 protein: CASRGGDNEQFF

D gene: NA
V gene: TRBV6-6
clone size: few
J gene: TRBJ1-1
CDR3 DNA: TGTGCCAGCAGTTCCCCGACCGCTGAAGCTTTCTTT
CDR3 protein: CASSSPTAEAFF

D gene: TRBD2
V gene: TRBV11-2
clone size: many
J gene: TRBJ2-3
CDR3 DNA: TGTGCCAGCAGCTCCCGTCTAGCGGGGAGCACAGATACGCAGTATTTT
CDR3 protein: CASSSRLAGSTDTQYF

D gene: TRBD1
V gene: TRBV7-6
clone size: NA
J gene: TRBJ1-2
CDR3 DNA: TGTGCCAGCAGCTTAGTTTCCGGACAGGGGGCGGCCGGCTACACCTTC
CDR3 protein: CASSLVSGQGAAGYTF

D gene: TRBD1
V gene: TRBV28
clone size: many
J gene: TRBJ1-5
CDR3 DNA: TGTGCCAGCAGCTCTCACCAGGGGGCAGGGAAGGATCAGCCCCAGCATTTT
CDR3 protein: CASSSHQGAGKDQPQHF

D gene: NA
V gene: TRBV5-3
clone size: NA
J gene: TRBJ2-5
CDR3 DNA: TGTGCCAGCAGCCGACAGGGACTACAAGAGACCCAGTACTTC
CDR3 protein: CASSRQGLQETQYF

D gene: TRBD2
V gene: TRBV7-7
clone size: many
J gene: TRBJ2-5
CDR3 DNA: TGTGCCAGCAGCACCCGGACTAGCGGGGGCCAAGGGGTGACCCAGTACTTC
CDR3 protein: CASSTRTSGGQGVTQYF

D gene: TRBD1
V gene: TRBV12-3/TRBV12-4
clone size: NA
J gene: TRBJ1-4
CDR3 DNA: TGTGCCAGCAGTTCCCGGACAGGGGGTTTGACTAATGAAAAACTGTTTTTT
CDR3 protein: CASSSRTGGLTNEKLFF

D gene: TRBD1
V gene: TRBV20-1
clone size: NA
J gene: TRBJ1-2
CDR3 DNA: TGCAGTGCTAGAGAAGGGACAGGGGGGTTCCGGAGCTATGGCTACACCTTC
CDR3 protein: CSAREGTGGFRSYGYTF

D gene: NA
V gene: TRBV7-2
clone size: many
J gene: TRBJ2-2
CDR3 DNA: TGTGCCAGCAGCTTAGATAGCGGAACAACCACCGGGGAGCTGTTTTTT
CDR3 protein: CASSLDSGTTTGELFF

D gene: NA
V gene: TRBV7-2
clone size: many
J gene: TRBJ2-5
CDR3 DNA: TGTGCCAGCAGCTTAGAGGGAGCGGCAGAGACCCAGTACTTC
CDR3 protein: CASSLEGAAETQYF

D gene: NA
V gene: TRBV12-3/TRBV12-4
clone size: NA
J gene: TRBJ1-1
CDR3 DNA: TGTGCCAGCAGGGACCCCGGGGGAATGAACACTGAAGCTTTCTTT
CDR3 protein: CASRDPGGMNTEAFF

D gene: NA
V gene: TRBV2
clone size: NA
J gene: TRBJ2-2
CDR3 DNA: TGTGCCAGCAGGGGCGGACCCGGGGAGCTGTTTTTT
CDR3 protein: CASRGGPGELFF

D gene: NA
V gene: TRBV12-3/TRBV12-4
clone size: many
J gene: TRBJ2-3
CDR3 DNA: TGTGCCAGCAGCTTTAAGGGGGGGAGGGCAGATACGCAGTATTTT
CDR3 protein: CASSFKGGRADTQYF

D gene: NA
V gene: TRBV5-6
clone size: few
J gene: TRBJ1-1
CDR3 DNA: TGTGCCAGCAGCTTGCGGCCGGGCAGGAACACTGAAGCTTTCTTT
CDR3 protein: CASSLRPGRNTEAFF

D gene: NA
V gene: TRBV2
clone size: NA
J gene: TRBJ2-1
CDR3 DNA: TGTGCCAGCAGTCCACAGTTCTTC
CDR3 protein: CASSPQFF

D gene: NA
V gene: TRBV28
clone size: many
J gene: TRBJ1-2
CDR3 DNA: TGTGCCAGCAGTTTAGAAGGCACCGACTCGGGCTACACCTTC
CDR3 protein: CASSLEGTDSGYTF

D gene: TRBD1
V gene: TRBV7-9
clone size: many
J gene: TRBJ2-7
CDR3 DNA: TGTGCCAGCAGCTCGGACAGGGTTGTGGACGAGCAGTACTTC
CDR3 protein: CASSSDRVVDEQYF

D gene: TRBD2
V gene: TRBV20-1
clone size: many
J gene: TRBJ2-5
CDR3 DNA: TGCAGTGCAACTCCTCCTAGCGGGAGGATAACTGAGACCCAGTACTTC
CDR3 protein: CSATPPSGRITETQYF

D gene: TRBD1
V gene: TRBV3-1
clone size: few
J gene: TRBJ2-5
CDR3 DNA: TGTGCCAGCAGCCGCAAAGACAGGGGTAGGCAAGAGACCCAGTACTTC
CDR3 protein: CASSRKDRGRQETQYF

D gene: NA
V gene: TRBV19
clone size: many
J gene: TRBJ1-1
CDR3 DNA: TGTGCCAGTAGTAGGGACAAAGGTGAAGCTTTCTTT
CDR3 protein: CASSRDKGEAFF

D gene: TRBD1
V gene: TRBV6-1
clone size: many
J gene: TRBJ2-7
CDR3 DNA: TGTGCCAGCAGTGAATTCGTCAGGGGGAAACTCGGCTACGAGCAGTACTTC
CDR3 protein: CASSEFVRGKLGYEQYF

D gene: NA
V gene: TRBV7-2
clone size: many
J gene: TRBJ1-1
CDR3 DNA: TGTGCCAGCAGCCCCTCCGGGACGGTGAACACTGAAGCTTTCTTT
CDR3 protein: CASSPSGTVNTEAFF

D gene: NA
V gene: TRBV7-6
clone size: many
J gene: TRBJ2-1
CDR3 DNA: TGTGCCAGCAGCCTAACTACGGCTTATTCCTACAATGAGCAGTTCTTC
CDR3 protein: CASSLTTAYSYNEQFF

D gene: TRBD1
V gene: TRBV29-1
clone size: NA
J gene: TRBJ1-1
CDR3 DNA: TGTACCGGGACAGGGATGAGGATCACTGAAGCTTTCTTT
CDR3 protein: CTGTGMRITEAFF

D gene: TRBD2
V gene: TRBV29-1
clone size: few
J gene: TRBJ2-1
CDR3 DNA: TGCAGCGTTGAAGGAGCGGGAGGCCTCTCCTACAATGAGCAGTTCTTC
CDR3 protein: CSVEGAGGLSYNEQFF

D gene: NA
V gene: TRBV5-1
clone size: few
J gene: TRBJ1-2
CDR3 DNA: TGCGCCAGCAGCTTGGGGTCTGACCCACCTCTCTATGGCTACACCTTC
CDR3 protein: CASSLGSDPPLYGYTF

D gene: TRBD1
V gene: TRBV20-1
clone size: many
J gene: TRBJ1-5
CDR3 DNA: TGCAGTGCAGTCCCCTCGGACAGGGGACCAAATCAGCCCCAGCATTTT
CDR3 protein: CSAVPSDRGPNQPQHF

D gene: NA
V gene: TRBV7-2
clone size: many
J gene: TRBJ2-7
CDR3 DNA: TGTGCCAGCAGCTTAGCGCGTAGCATCCGCGAGCAGTACTTC
CDR3 protein: CASSLARSIREQYF

D gene: NA
V gene: TRBV7-3
clone size: NA
J gene: TRBJ2-1
CDR3 DNA: TGTGCCAGCAGCTTACGTGTGGGTCATGAGCAGTTCTTC
CDR3 protein: CASSLRVGHEQFF

D gene: NA
V gene: TRBV18
clone size: NA
J gene: TRBJ2-5
CDR3 DNA: TGTGCCAGCTCTCTAGGACGGACCGGACTACAAGAGACCCAGTACTTC
CDR3 protein: CASSLGRTGLQETQYF

D gene: TRBD2
V gene: TRBV7-2
clone size: many
J gene: TRBJ2-2
CDR3 DNA: TGTGCTGGGGGGACTAGCGCCACCGGGGAGCTGTTTTTT
CDR3 protein: CAGGTSATGELFF

D gene: TRBD1
V gene: TRBV10-3
clone size: many
J gene: TRBJ1-1
CDR3 DNA: TGTGCCATCAGCGCCCAACCGGGACAGGGGGCTCCGAGCGCCAAAAAGGGAGAAGCTTTCTTT
CDR3 protein: CAISAQPGQGAPSAKKGEAFF

D gene: TRBD1
V gene: TRBV7-6
clone size: many
J gene: TRBJ1-2
CDR3 DNA: TGTGCCAGCAGCCCGTTTGGCCAGGGGGCTGATGGCTACACCTTC
CDR3 protein: CASSPFGQGADGYTF

D gene: NA
V gene: TRBV12-3/TRBV12-4
clone size: many
J gene: TRBJ1-5
CDR3 DNA: TGTGCCAGCAGAACCGGGACAAGCTATAGCAATCAGCCCCAGCATTTT
CDR3 protein: CASRTGTSYSNQPQHF

D gene: TRBD2
V gene: TRBV5-1
clone size: few
J gene: TRBJ2-1
CDR3 DNA: TGCGCCAGCAGCCCCAGACTAGCGGGGGCTGAGAATGAGCAGTTCTTC
CDR3 protein: CASSPRLAGAENEQFF

D gene: NA
V gene: TRBV12-3/TRBV12-4
clone size: NA
J gene: TRBJ1-5
CDR3 DNA: TGTGCCAGCAGTTTAGCGGCGCTCAGCAATCAGCCCCAGCATTTT
CDR3 protein: CASSLAALSNQPQHF

D gene: NA
V gene: TRBV20-1
clone size: many
J gene: TRBJ1-6
CDR3 DNA: TGCAGTGCTAGAGATCCGGGCCAGGGATATTCCTATAATTCACCCCTCCACTTT
CDR3 protein: CSARDPGQGYSYNSPLHF

D gene: NA
V gene: TRBV7-2
clone size: many
J gene: TRBJ2-3
CDR3 DNA: TGTGCCAGCAGACTCACAGGGTTGGAAGATACGCAGTATTTT
CDR3 protein: CASRLTGLEDTQYF

D gene: NA
V gene: TRBV7-2
clone size: many
J gene: TRBJ1-5
CDR3 DNA: TGTGCCAGCAGCCTTAGACAGCATCAGCCCCAGCATTTT
CDR3 protein: CASSLRQHQPQHF